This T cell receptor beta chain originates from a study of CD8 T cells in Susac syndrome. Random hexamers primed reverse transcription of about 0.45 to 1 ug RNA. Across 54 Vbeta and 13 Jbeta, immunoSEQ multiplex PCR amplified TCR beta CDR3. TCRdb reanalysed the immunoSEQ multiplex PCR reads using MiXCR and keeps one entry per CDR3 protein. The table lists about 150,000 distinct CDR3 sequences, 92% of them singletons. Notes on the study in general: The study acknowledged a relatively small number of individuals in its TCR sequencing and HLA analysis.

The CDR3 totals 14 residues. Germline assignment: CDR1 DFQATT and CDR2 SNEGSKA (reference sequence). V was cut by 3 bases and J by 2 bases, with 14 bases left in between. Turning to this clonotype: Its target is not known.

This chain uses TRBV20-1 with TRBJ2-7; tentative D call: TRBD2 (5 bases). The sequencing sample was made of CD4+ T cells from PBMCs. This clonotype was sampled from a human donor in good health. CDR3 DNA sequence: TGCAGTGCTAGTACCCCCCAGAGGGCCTACGAGCAGTACTTC. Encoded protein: CSASTPQRAYEQYF.